The sequence of this T cell receptor (beta chain) was determined in a study of long-term antiretroviral therapy in people with HIV. Version v3.0 of the immunoSEQ assay was performed at survey level. Measured with immunoSEQ multiplex PCR; TCRdb has only the in-frame clones, and not every one. Of 30,000 to 40,000 clones listed, approximately 80% are singletons. About this clone itself: Its antigen is unidentified.

J gave up 8 bases and V 1 base, and 2 bases lay outside the gene matches. This CDR3 is built from 13 residues. The germline V gene has CDR1 SEHNR and CDR2 FQNEAQ (reference sequence). Study-wide findings and caveats: Against controls, HIV repertoires showed narrower ranges of CDR3 length.

J is TRBJ1-1 and V is TRBV7-9; TRBD1 matches at 9 bases. This clonotype was obtained from a woman aged 45-60 years with HIV. Specimen: unsorted PBMCs, collected 3.1 years after starting antiretroviral therapy. Here the CDR3 reads CASSLVQGAEAFF. The CDR3 DNA is TGTGCCAGCAGCTTAGTACAGGGGGCCGAAGCTTTCTTT.